What follows are 3 T cell receptor beta chains derived from one specimen sequenced in a study of B cell selection in AIRE deficiency. CD4+CD127+ cells were sorted as the conventional CD4 T cells. Only in-frame clones appear in the TCRdb table, and some are missing; sequencing was by immunoSEQ multiplex PCR. The sample holds fewer than 30,000 clones, about 96% seen once. The sequenced sample was CD4+CD127+ conventional T cells sorted from PBMCs. These receptors all come from a human donor in good health.

V is TRBV7-9 and J is TRBJ2-2; D is undetermined. V shed 1 base and J shed 3 bases, with 6 bases lying between them. The CDR3 sequence is 14 residues long. Germline lookup yields CDR1 SEHNR and CDR2 FQNEAQ (reference sequence). CDR3 sequence reads: CASSLGFDTGELFF. As DNA, the CDR3 is TGTGCCAGCAGCTTAGGTTTCGACACCGGGGAGCTGTTTTTT.

The CDR3 sequence is CASSPVLGGSGEAFF. The CDR3 nucleotides read TGTGCCAGCTCACCGGTGCTCGGGGGCTCGGGGGAAGCTTTCTTT. The J gene is TRBJ1-1, the V gene TRBV18, with D perhaps TRBD1 (6 bases). The ends were cut back, 3 bases at V and 8 bases at J, with 19 bases in the middle. The germline gives CDR1 KGHSH, CDR2 LQKENI. The CDR3 is made up of 15 amino acids.

This sequence joins TRBV6-1 and TRBJ1-6; the D gene is possibly TRBD1 (5 bases). Germline V lookup: CDR1 MNHNS, CDR2 SASEGT. There are 19 residues in the CDR3. The V end was cut by 1 base, the J end by 0 bases, with 16 bases between. The CDR3 reads CASSEVVSGRRSYNSPLHF. In nucleotides, the CDR3 is TGTGCCAGCAGTGAAGTAGTCTCAGGGCGCCGCTCCTATAATTCACCCCTCCACTTT.